This T cell receptor (beta chain) was captured in a study of T cell responses to AZD1222 COVID-19 vaccine (dated by TCRdb to 2020 to 2022). Describing the broader study: AZD1222 recipients with second doses at about 4 weeks or about 12 weeks were pooled, because spike-specific TCR depth and breadth did not differ between schedules. Enrollment into the trials was organized by age into subgroups of 18-55, 56-69 and 70-plus years, and those subgroups contained approximately 160, 26 and 62 TCR-sequenced participants, respectively. A total of approximately 230 trial participants underwent TCR sequencing, of whom around 200 received two doses of AZD1222 and about 25 received two doses of the MenACWY control vaccine. What the authors observed across the whole study: The 56-69-year group was small, and its depth increase did not reach significance, likely because of low power. Reportedly, close to half of the unique spike-specific TCRs recognized epitopes lying outside the regions that are mutated in the B.1.351 and B.1.1.7 variants. The vaccine-associated CD4 TCRs covered the entire spike protein, and the dominant responses fell in regions 160-218 and 743-854. A significant rise in spike-specific TCR breadth and depth was observed after two AZD1222 doses relative to day 0 and relative to MenACWY recipients. Participants were mostly white British, with more females than males. The authors suggested clonal diversity may have been underestimated. No day 14 peak-response samples were available, so repertoires were characterized only after the peak T cell response. Conclusions about previously exposed vaccinees are limited, since just a handful of AZD1222 recipients were seropositive for SARS-CoV-2 at baseline.

The CDR3 regions of human TCRbeta chains were analyzed by immunosequencing. In the paper's pipeline: TCRs in the repertoires were matched against a reference library of SARS-CoV-2-specific TCRs that had been generated with the MIRA antigen-specificity platform. Breadth was defined as the fraction of unique TCRs that were SARS-CoV-2-associated, and depth was defined as the fraction of total T cells that were SARS-CoV-2-associated. Each spike-specific TCR was assigned to its reactive spike region and to a CD4 or CD8 class using the MIRA data. Log10-transformed breadth and depth values were compared by one-way ANOVA with Sidak's multiple comparisons tests. The table was pulled from immuneACCESS by TCRdb, which kept in-frame rearrangements only. Such tables lose some clones; where checked, under half of the loss comes from unresolved V genes, and the rest has no known cause. That table supplies the V and J calls and clone size; D and trimming were determined from the DNA. For this sample there are around 130,000 clones; 80% to 90% appear just once. Under 4% of the sample is in the top ten clones.

The meaning of the sample's time point label: baseline before first vaccination. The vaccinee samples were drawn from two UK trials, COV001 and COV002, one of which was a single-blind randomized controlled phase 2/3 trial testing AZD1222 (ChAdOx1 nCoV-19) in healthy adults. For TCRbeta chain sequencing, PBMC samples from trial participants were taken at day 0 and at day 28 after the second dose. This clone was counted once. It has no known antigen specificity. The input lacks base qualities; no much larger clone sits a single base away. The CDR3 spans 11 residues, from the cysteine through the phenylalanine. Only the CDR3 portion is preserved as DNA: 33 bases, with reading frame beginning at the first base. Based on the germline V gene (reference sequence), the CDR1 and CDR2 sequences are GTSNPN and SVGIG. Deletion took 8 bases off V and 5 bases off J, with a span of 12 bases between the germline ends.

Sequencing used peripheral blood, obtained on day 0 of AZD1222 vaccination. The sequence came from an adult in good health. Recombination linked TRBV30 to TRBJ1-1; matching of 5 bases hints at TRBD1 as the D gene. The nucleotide sequence is TGTGCCGGGACGAGGGAAACTGAAGCTTTCTTT. It is translated as CAGTRETEAFF.